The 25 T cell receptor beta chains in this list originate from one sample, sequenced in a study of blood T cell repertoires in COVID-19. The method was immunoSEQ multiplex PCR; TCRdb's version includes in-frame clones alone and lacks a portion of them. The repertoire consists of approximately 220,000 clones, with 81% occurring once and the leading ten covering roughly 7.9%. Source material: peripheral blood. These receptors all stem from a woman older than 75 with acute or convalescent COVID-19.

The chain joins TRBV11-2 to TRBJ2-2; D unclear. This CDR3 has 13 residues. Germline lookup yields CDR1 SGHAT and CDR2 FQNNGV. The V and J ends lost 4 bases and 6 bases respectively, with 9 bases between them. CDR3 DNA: TGTGCCAGCAGCTCCCCAAGCCCCGGGGAGCTGTTTTTT. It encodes CASSSPSPGELFF.

The CDR3 DNA sequence: TGTGCCAGTAGTATAGGGTCCAGAACGGAGACCCAGTACTTC. It is translated as CASSIGSRTETQYF. This sequence joins TRBV19 and TRBJ2-5, with D unresolved. CDR1 and CDR2 from the germline V gene are LNHDA and SQIVND (reference sequence). V gave up 1 base and J gave up 5 bases, with 11 bases separating them. The CDR3 sequence is 14 residues long.

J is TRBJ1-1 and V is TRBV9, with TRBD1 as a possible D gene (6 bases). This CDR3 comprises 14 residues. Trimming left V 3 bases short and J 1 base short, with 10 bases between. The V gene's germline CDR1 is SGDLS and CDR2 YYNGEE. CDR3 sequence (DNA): TGTGCCAGCAGCGATGACAGGCAGAACACTGAAGCTTTCTTT. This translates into CASSDDRQNTEAFF.

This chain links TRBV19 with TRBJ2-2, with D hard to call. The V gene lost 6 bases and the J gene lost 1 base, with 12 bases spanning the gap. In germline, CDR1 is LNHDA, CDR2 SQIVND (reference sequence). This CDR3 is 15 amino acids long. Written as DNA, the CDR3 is TGTGCCAGTAGCAGCGTAGCATTGAACACCGGGGAGCTGTTTTTT. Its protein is CASSSVALNTGELFF.

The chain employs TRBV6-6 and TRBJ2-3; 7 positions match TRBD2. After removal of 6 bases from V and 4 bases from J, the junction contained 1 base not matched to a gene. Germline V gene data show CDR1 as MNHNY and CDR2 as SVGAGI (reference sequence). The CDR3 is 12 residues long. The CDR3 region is CASRGGADTQYF. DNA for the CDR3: TGTGCCAGCAGGGGGGGGGCAGATACGCAGTATTTT.

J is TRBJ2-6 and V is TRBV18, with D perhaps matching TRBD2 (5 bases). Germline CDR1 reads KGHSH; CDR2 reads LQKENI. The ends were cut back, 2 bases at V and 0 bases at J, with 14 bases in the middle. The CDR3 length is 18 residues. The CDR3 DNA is TGTGCCAGCTCACCATCGGTTCGAGGGCGCTCTGGGGCCAACGTCCTGACTTTC. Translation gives CASSPSVRGRSGANVLTF. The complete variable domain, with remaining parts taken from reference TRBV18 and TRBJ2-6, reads NAGVMQNPRHLVRRRGQEARLRCSPMKGHSHVYWYRQLPEEGLKFMVYLQKENIIDESGMPKERFSAEFPKEGPSILRIQQVVRGDSAAYFCASSPSVRGRSGANVLTFGAGSRLTVL.

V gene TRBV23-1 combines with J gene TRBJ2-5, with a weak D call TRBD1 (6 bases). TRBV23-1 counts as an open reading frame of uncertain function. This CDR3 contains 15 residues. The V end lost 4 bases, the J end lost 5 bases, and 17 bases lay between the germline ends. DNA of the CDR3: TGCGCCAGCAGTCGGCTCCGGTGGGGGCTGGAGACCCAGTACTTC. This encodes CASSRLRWGLETQYF.

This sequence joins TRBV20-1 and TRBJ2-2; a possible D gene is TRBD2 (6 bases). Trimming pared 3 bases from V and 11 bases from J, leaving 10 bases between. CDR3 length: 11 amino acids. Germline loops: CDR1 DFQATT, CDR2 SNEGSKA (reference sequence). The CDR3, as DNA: TGCAGTGCTAGGCGGGATCTAGAGCTGTTTTTT. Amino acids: CSARRDLELFF.

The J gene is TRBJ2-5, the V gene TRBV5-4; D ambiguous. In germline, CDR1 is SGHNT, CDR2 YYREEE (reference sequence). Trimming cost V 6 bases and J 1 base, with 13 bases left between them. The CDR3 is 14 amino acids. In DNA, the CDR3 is TGTGCCAGCATCCTTCGAGGCAGCCAAGAGACCCAGTACTTC. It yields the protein CASILRGSQETQYF.

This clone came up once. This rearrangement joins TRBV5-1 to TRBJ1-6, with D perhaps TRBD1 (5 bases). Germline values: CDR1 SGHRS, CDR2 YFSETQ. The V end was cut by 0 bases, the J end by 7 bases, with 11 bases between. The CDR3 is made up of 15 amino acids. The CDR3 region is CASSLESQGNSPLHF. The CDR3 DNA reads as TGCGCCAGCAGCTTGGAGAGTCAGGGAAATTCACCCCTCCACTTT.

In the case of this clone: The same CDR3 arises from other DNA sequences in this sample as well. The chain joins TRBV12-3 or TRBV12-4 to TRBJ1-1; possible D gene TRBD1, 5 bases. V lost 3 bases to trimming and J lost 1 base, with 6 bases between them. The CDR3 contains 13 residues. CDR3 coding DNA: TGTGCCAGCAGTTTGGGGCGGAACACTGAAGCTTTCTTT. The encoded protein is CASSLGRNTEAFF.

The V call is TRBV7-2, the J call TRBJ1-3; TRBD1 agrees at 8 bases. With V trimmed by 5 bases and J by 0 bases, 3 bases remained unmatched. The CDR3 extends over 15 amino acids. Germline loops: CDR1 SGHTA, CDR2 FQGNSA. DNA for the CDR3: TGTGCCAGCAGCGTGGACAGGGTCTCTGGAAACACCATATATTTT. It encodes CASSVDRVSGNTIYF.

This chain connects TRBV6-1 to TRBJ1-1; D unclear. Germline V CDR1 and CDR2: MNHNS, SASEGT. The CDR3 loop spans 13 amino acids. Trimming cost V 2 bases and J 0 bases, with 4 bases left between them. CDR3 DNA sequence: TGTGCCAGCAGTGAACACTTGAACACTGAAGCTTTCTTT. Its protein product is CASSEHLNTEAFF.

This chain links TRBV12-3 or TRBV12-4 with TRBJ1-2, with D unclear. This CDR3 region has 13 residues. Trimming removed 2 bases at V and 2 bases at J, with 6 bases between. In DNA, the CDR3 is TGTGCCAGCAGTTTAACAGTCAACTATGGCTACACCTTC. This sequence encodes CASSLTVNYGYTF.

The CDR3 region is CASSSGQGANGANVLTF. The CDR3 DNA reads TGTGCCAGCAGTTCCGGACAGGGGGCTAATGGGGCCAACGTCCTGACTTTC. This chain uses TRBV5-4 with TRBJ2-6; 11 nucleotides agree with TRBD1. Looked up from germline, CDR1 is SGHNT and CDR2 is YYREEE (reference sequence). The CDR3 loop spans 17 amino acids. Trimming took 5 bases from V and 3 from J; bases not matched to a gene: 7.

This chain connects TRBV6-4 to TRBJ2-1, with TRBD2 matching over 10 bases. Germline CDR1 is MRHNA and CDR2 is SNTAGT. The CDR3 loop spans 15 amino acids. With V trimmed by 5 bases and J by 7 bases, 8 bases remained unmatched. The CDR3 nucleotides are TGTGCCAGCAGTATTAGCGGGGGGCCCTTAAATGAGCAGTTCTTC. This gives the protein CASSISGGPLNEQFF.

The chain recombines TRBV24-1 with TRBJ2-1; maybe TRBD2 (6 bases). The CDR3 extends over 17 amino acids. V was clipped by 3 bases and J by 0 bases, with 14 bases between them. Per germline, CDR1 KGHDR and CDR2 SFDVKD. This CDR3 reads CATSDAHGGSSYNEQFF. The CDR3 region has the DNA TGTGCCACCAGTGATGCTCACGGGGGAAGCTCCTACAATGAGCAGTTCTTC.

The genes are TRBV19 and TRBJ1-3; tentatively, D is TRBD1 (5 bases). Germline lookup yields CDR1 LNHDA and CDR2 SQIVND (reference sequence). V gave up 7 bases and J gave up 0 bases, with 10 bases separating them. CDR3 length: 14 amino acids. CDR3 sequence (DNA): TGTGCCAGTAATCACGACAGCTCTGGAAACACCATATATTTT. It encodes CASNHDSSGNTIYF.

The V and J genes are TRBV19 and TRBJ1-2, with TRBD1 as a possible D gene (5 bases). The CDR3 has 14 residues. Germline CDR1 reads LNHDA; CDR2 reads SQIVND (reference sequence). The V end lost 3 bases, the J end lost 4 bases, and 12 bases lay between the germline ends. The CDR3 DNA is TGTGCCAGTAGTATCAAAAGGGGCCTCTATGGCTACACCTTC. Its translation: CASSIKRGLYGYTF. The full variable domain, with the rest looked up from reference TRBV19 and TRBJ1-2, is DGGITQSPKYLFRKEGQNVTLSCEQNLNHDAMYWYRQDPGQGLRLIYYSQIVNDFQKGDIAEGYSVSREKKESFPLTVTSAQKNPTAFYLCASSIKRGLYGYTFGSGTRLTVV.

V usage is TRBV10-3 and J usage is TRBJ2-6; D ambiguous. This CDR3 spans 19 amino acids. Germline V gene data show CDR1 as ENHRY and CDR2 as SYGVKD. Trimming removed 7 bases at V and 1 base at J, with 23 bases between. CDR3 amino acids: CAITNLQFYSVSGANVLTF. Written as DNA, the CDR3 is TGTGCCATCACCAACCTTCAGTTTTATTCAGTTTCTGGGGCCAACGTCCTGACTTTC.

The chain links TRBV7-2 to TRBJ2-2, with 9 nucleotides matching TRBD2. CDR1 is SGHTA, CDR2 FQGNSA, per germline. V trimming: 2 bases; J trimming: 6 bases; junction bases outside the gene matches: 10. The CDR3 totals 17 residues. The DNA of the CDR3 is TGTGCCAGCAGCTTAAAGGTAGCGGGGGTGGAAGCCGGGGAGCTGTTTTTT. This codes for CASSLKVAGVEAGELFF.

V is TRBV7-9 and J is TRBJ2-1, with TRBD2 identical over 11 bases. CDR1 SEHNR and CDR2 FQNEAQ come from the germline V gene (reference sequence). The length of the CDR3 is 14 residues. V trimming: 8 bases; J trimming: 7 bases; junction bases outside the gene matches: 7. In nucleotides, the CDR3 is TGTGCCAGCGACCTAGCGGGAGGTATGAATGAGCAGTTCTTC. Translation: CASDLAGGMNEQFF.

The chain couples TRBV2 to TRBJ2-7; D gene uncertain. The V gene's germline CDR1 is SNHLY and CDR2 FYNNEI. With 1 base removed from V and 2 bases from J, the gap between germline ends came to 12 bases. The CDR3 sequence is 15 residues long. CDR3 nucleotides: TGTGCCAGCAGTGAAGGGGCAGGCGAGACCTACGAGCAGTACTTC. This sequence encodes CASSEGAGETYEQYF.

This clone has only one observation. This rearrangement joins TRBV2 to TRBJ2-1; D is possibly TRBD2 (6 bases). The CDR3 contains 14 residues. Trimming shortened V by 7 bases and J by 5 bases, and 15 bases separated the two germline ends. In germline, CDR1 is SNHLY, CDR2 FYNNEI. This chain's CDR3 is CASTLRGLNNEQFF. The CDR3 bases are TGTGCCAGCACCCTGCGGGGACTGAACAATGAGCAGTTCTTC.

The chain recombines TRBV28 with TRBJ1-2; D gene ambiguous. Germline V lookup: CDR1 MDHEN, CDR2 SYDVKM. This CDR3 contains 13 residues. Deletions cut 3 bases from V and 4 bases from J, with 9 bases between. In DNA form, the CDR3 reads TGTGCCAGCAGTTTGCCAGTTTCCTATGGCTACACCTTC. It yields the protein CASSLPVSYGYTF.